This passage covers 18 T cell receptor beta chains from one sample sequenced in a study of T cell responses to AZD1222 COVID-19 vaccine. Method: immunoSEQ multiplex PCR; TCRdb's copy keeps in-frame clones and lacks some. The sample lists 34,000 or so clones, about 89% occurring once. The sequencing here drew on peripheral blood, taken on day 0 of AZD1222 vaccination. The receptors stem from an adult in good health.

V usage is TRBV7-9 and J usage is TRBJ2-7; D might be TRBD1 (5 bases). Trimming left V 5 bases short and J 9 bases short, with 20 bases between. Germline CDR1 and CDR2: SEHNR and FQNEAQ (reference sequence). CDR3 size: 14 residues. CDR3 protein: CASSPPDTNQRQYF. The CDR3 coding sequence is TGTGCCAGCAGCCCCCCGGACACCAATCAAAGGCAGTACTTC.

The table lists this clone with a few counts. The chain carries TRBV6-4 and TRBJ2-2; 8 nucleotides align to TRBD1. The CDR3 totals 14 residues. The germline V gene has CDR1 MRHNA and CDR2 SNTAGT. V lost 6 bases and J lost 3; bases outside the gene matches: 3. CDR3 in amino acids: CASRPTGDTGELFF. The CDR3 DNA is TGTGCCAGCAGACCGACAGGGGACACCGGGGAGCTGTTTTTT.

The genes are TRBV3-1 (or the pseudogene TRBV3-2) and TRBJ1-1, with no clear D. From germline, CDR1 is LGHDT and CDR2 YNNKEL (reference sequence). This CDR3 has 13 amino acids. Deletions cut 2 bases from V and 6 bases from J, with 10 bases between. The CDR3 bases are TGTGCCAGCAGCCAAAGAGATGGCGCTGAAGCTTTCTTT. Protein product: CASSQRDGAEAFF.

CDR3 nucleotides: TGTGCCAGCGGAGACGCCGGGACAGCTAACGCGTACTTC. The encoded protein is CASGDAGTANAYF. The chain links TRBV27 to TRBJ2-7, with TRBD1 matching over 7 bases. CDR1 is MNHEY and CDR2 is SMNVEV in the germline V gene (reference sequence). The length of the CDR3 is 13 residues. With 8 bases clipped from V and 12 bases from J, the junction kept 16 bases outside the gene matches.

The gene calls are TRBV5-1 and TRBJ2-1; 7 positions agree with TRBD1. V trimming: 3 bases; J trimming: 8 bases; junction bases outside the gene matches: 17. The CDR3 loop spans 17 amino acids. Germline V gives CDR1 SGHRS, CDR2 YFSETQ. CDR3 in DNA: TGCGCCAGCAGCTCCCGACAGGGCTCCATCCCCGGGGATGAGCAGTTCTTC. It translates to CASSSRQGSIPGDEQFF.

The chain is built from TRBV2 and TRBJ2-5, with unresolved D. V lost 7 bases to trimming and J lost 5 bases, with 17 bases between them. CDR1 is SNHLY, CDR2 FYNNEI, per germline. This CDR3 contains 14 residues. The CDR3 nucleotides are TGTGCCAGCAATTCGGGTGGCGGTCTCGAGACCCAGTACTTC. Its protein product is CASNSGGGLETQYF. The full variable domain, with the rest looked up from reference TRBV2 and TRBJ2-5, is EPEVTQTPSHQVTQMGQEVILRCVPISNHLYFYWYRQILGQKVEFLVSFYNNEISEKSEIFDDQFSVERPDGSNFTLKIRSTKLEDSAMYFCASNSGGGLETQYFGPGTRLLVL.

V usage is TRBV28 and J usage is TRBJ1-4, with D maybe TRBD1 (5 bases). Looked up from germline, CDR1 is MDHEN and CDR2 is SYDVKM. The CDR3 runs 11 residues. Trimming removed 7 bases at V and 14 bases at J, with 14 bases between. Here the CDR3 DNA reads TGTGCCAGCATCGGGGCAGCGGGCCTGTTTTTT. This encodes CASIGAAGLFF.

This clone was counted a single time. The chain links TRBV19 to TRBJ2-1, with 9 positions matching TRBD1. Germline CDR1 and CDR2: LNHDA and SQIVND (reference sequence). V was pared by 6 bases and J by 3 bases, with 9 bases of the junction left unmatched. The CDR3 runs to 16 residues. CDR3 bases: TGTGCCAGTAGCATCCGGGACAGGGACCTCTACAATGAGCAGTTCTTC. The encoded protein is CASSIRDRDLYNEQFF.

The gene calls are TRBV10-3 and TRBJ2-7; 10 nucleotides line up with TRBD1. J lost 4 bases, V lost 8 bases, and 8 bases had no gene match. Germline CDR1 is ENHRY and CDR2 is SYGVKD. The CDR3 consists of 14 residues. In DNA, the CDR3 is TGTGCCATCTCAGCGGGACAGGGGACGTACGAGCAGTACTTC. Translated, it gives CAISAGQGTYEQYF.

CDR3 nucleotides: TGCAGCGGGGAGCGGAGCTCCTACAATGAGCAGTTCTTC. Translating gives CSGERSSYNEQFF. V and J are TRBV29-1 and TRBJ2-1; a weak D match, TRBD2 (5 bases). Trimming removed 7 bases at V and 0 bases at J, with 10 bases between. Germline CDR1 SQVTM, CDR2 ANQGSEA. The CDR3 totals 13 residues.

The V gene is TRBV13, the J gene TRBJ2-5; 12 bases fit TRBD2. The CDR3 is made up of 16 amino acids. Per germline, CDR1 PRHDT and CDR2 FYEKMQ (reference sequence). J lost 0 bases, V lost 2 bases, and 1 base had no gene match. The CDR3 is CASSLRTSGDQETQYF. CDR3 DNA sequence: TGTGCCAGCAGCTTACGGACTAGCGGGGACCAAGAGACCCAGTACTTC.

The chain employs TRBV7-7 and TRBJ2-2, with 10 bases fitting TRBD2. The J segment lost 5 bases and the V segment lost 1 base, leaving 4 bases of the junction unmatched. There are 16 residues in the CDR3. Germline V gives CDR1 SSHAT, CDR2 FNYEAQ (reference sequence). CDR3 residues: CASSLGTSGATGELFF. The CDR3 DNA reads as TGTGCCAGCAGCTTAGGGACTAGCGGAGCAACCGGGGAGCTGTTTTTT. Together with reference TRBV7-7 and TRBJ2-2, the CDR3 gives the full variable domain: GAGVSQSPRYKVTKRGQDVTLRCDPISSHATLYWYQQALGQGPEFLTYFNYEAQPDKSGLPSDRFSAERPEGSISTLTIQRTEQRDSAMYRCASSLGTSGATGELFFGEGSRLTVL.

The rearrangement joins TRBV4-1 to TRBJ1-6, with 7 bases matching TRBD1. Unmatched junction bases numbered 5, after V lost 1 base and J lost 8 bases. CDR1 and CDR2 (germline): MGHRA, YSYEKL. The CDR3 is made up of 15 amino acids. The CDR3 DNA is TGCGCCAGCAGCCAAGGGGGGCAGGGGGATTCACCCCTCCACTTT. Translation gives CASSQGGQGDSPLHF.

The chain links TRBV4-1 to TRBJ2-3; 7 bases fit TRBD2. The V gene end was trimmed by 6 bases and the J gene end by 0 bases; junction bases not matched to a gene: 6. The germline CDR1 and CDR2 sequences are MGHRA and YSYEKL. The CDR3 is made up of 15 amino acids. Here the CDR3 DNA reads TGCGCCAGCAGGGAGACTAGCAGGAGCACAGATACGCAGTATTTT. It encodes CASRETSRSTDTQYF.

The DNA for the CDR3 is TGCAGTGCTAGTAAGATAATGGGAGACACTGAAGCTTTCTTT. Translation gives CSASKIMGDTEAFF. V is TRBV20-1 and J is TRBJ1-1; no firm D call. CDR3 length: 14 amino acids. Germline V gives CDR1 DFQATT, CDR2 SNEGSKA (reference sequence). V was clipped by 3 bases and J by 3 bases, with 14 bases between them.

V is TRBV5-1 and J is TRBJ1-2; TRBD1 agrees at 8 bases. The CDR3 is 14 residues long. The germline V gene has CDR1 SGHRS and CDR2 YFSETQ. Unmatched junction bases numbered 6, after V lost 4 bases and J lost 4 bases. The CDR3 sequence is CASSPGQGLYGYTF. The CDR3 DNA reads as TGCGCCAGCAGCCCCGGACAGGGACTCTATGGCTACACCTTC.

The chain combines TRBV4-1 with TRBJ1-6; D call uncertain. CDR1 MGHRA and CDR2 YSYEKL come from the germline V gene. The CDR3 sequence is 18 residues long. Trimming stripped 2 bases from V and 3 bases from J, with 17 bases between. CDR3 sequence (DNA): TGCGCCAGCAGCCAATTCCCCTCGGGCCTTTTCTATAATTCACCCCTCCACTTT. Protein product: CASSQFPSGLFYNSPLHF.

V gene TRBV6-5 combines with J gene TRBJ2-5, with 9 nucleotides matching TRBD1. Trimming took 5 bases from V and 5 from J; bases not matched to a gene: 6. The CDR3 loop spans 14 amino acids. The V gene's germline CDR1 is MNHEY and CDR2 SVGAGI. Here the CDR3 DNA reads TGTGCCAGCAGTATGACAGGGGGAGGCGAGACCCAGTACTTC. Residues: CASSMTGGGETQYF.